The TCR beta chain described here comes from a study of blood T cell repertoires in COVID-19. The CDR3 extends over 15 amino acids. CDR1 and CDR2 (germline): SGHRS, YFSETQ. Trimming removed 0 bases from V and 7 bases from J; junction bases left unmatched: 1. The table came from immunoSEQ multiplex PCR; TCRdb's copy has only in-frame clones and leaves some out. The table records 200,000 to 250,000 clones, 85% of them present only once. This chain links TRBV5-1 with TRBJ1-6; 10 bases align to TRBD1. Sequencing input: peripheral blood. The clonotype was recovered from a woman in her sixties with active or convalescent COVID-19. The CDR3 region is CASSLAGQGNSPLHF. The DNA for the CDR3 is TGCGCCAGCAGCTTGGCGGGACAGGGGAATTCACCCCTCCACTTT.